This T cell receptor (beta chain) stems from a study of T cell responses to AZD1222 COVID-19 vaccine. Only in-frame clones appear in the TCRdb table, and some are missing; sequencing was by immunoSEQ multiplex PCR. Seen here are about 100,000 clones, 80% to 95% observed once, and the top ten hold more than 1.5%. The CDR3 is 14 amino acids. The V end was cut by 4 bases, the J end by 4 bases, with 13 bases between. The V gene's germline CDR1 is KGHSH and CDR2 LQKENI. A single count supports this clone. Its antigen is undetermined. General study points: Donors, mostly white British, included more females; clonal diversity was possibly underestimated. The study sampled repertoires only after the peak T cell response.

This chain links TRBV18 with TRBJ1-1; perhaps TRBD1 as D (6 bases). The source of this sequence is an adult in good health. The material was peripheral blood, obtained on day 0 of AZD1222 vaccination. In nucleotides, the CDR3 is TGTGCCAGCTCACTAACGAGGGGGGCCACTGAAGCTTTCTTT. Its translation: CASSLTRGATEAFF.